The clone carrying this T cell receptor (beta chain) was observed a few times. Trimming stripped 4 bases from V and 5 bases from J, with 11 bases between. This CDR3 has 13 amino acids. Germline CDR1 LNHDA, CDR2 SQIVND (reference sequence). The data were obtained in a study of T cells in Graves' hyperthyroidism and ophthalmopathy. Amplification of TCR beta CDR3 regions used RNA as the template. Initially, a first-round RT-PCR of the TCR CDR3 employed the HTBI primer set. TCRdb recomputed calls from the multiplex PCR reads with MiXCR, one row per CDR3 protein. Here the sample spans 600,000 to 800,000 distinct CDR3 sequences, around a third being singletons. Uncontrolled infection, other autoimmune disease, pregnancy or lactation barred patients from enrollment.

The chain has TRBV19 and TRBJ1-2; D remains unclear. The TCR sequence derives from a woman in her forties with Graves' hyperthyroidism. The specimen sequenced was blood. The CDR3 here is CASSTRLSYGYTF. DNA of the CDR3: TGTGCCAGTAGTACAAGGTTAAGTTATGGCTACACCTTC.